This T cell receptor (beta chain) was captured in a study of cytomegalovirus exposure and HLA in healthy donors. In the PCR, 60 Vbeta and 13 Jbeta primers were used. Libraries were prepared by immunoSEQ multiplex PCR; TCRdb keeps only in-frame clonotypes and omits some of them. The sample lists approximately 200,000 clones; under 80% were seen once. This clonotype was obtained from a girl aged 2 to 10 in good health and CMV-seronegative. The sequencing sample was made of PBMCs.

The CDR3 nucleotides are TGTGCCAGCTCACCATCCGGGACTAGCGGGTACAATGAGCAGTTCTTC. The encoded protein is CASSPSGTSGYNEQFF. The chain joins TRBV18 to TRBJ2-1, with 12 bases lining up with TRBD2. CDR3 length equals 16 residues. Losses at the gene ends were 2 bases for V and 4 bases for J; bases not matched to a gene: 3. Germline values: CDR1 KGHSH, CDR2 LQKENI.